This section outlines one TCR beta chain sequence together with its context. The source of the sample is a study of control samples from healthy donors and cancer patients. Sequencing used immunoSEQ multiplex PCR; TCRdb keeps in-frame clones, though not all of them. This sample has 170,000 or so clones; almost 90% occur once, and the top ten carry 1.3% to 1.5%. Losses at the gene ends were 3 bases for V and 13 bases for J; bases not matched to a gene: 8. Germline CDR1 SQVTM, CDR2 ANQGSEA. The CDR3 loop spans 13 amino acids. The TCR comes from a woman in her forties or fifties in good health. The specimen was blood. The rearrangement uses TRBV29-1 and TRBJ2-1; 11 positions agree with TRBD2. The CDR3: CSVERLAGGYQFF. CDR3 bases: TGCAGCGTTGAGCGGCTAGCGGGAGGATATCAGTTCTTC.